These 21 T cell receptor beta chains share one sample of origin, sequenced in a study of blood T cell repertoires in COVID-19. Using immunoSEQ multiplex PCR, the repertoire was profiled, and TCRdb retains in-frame clones only, with some absent. The data show more than 200,000 clones, around nine tenths seen once. Material for sequencing was PBMCs or T cells enriched from blood (not recorded which). These receptors were collected from a woman aged 25 to 45 with acute COVID-19.

This chain joins TRBV7-9 and TRBJ2-7, with 9 nucleotides matching TRBD1. There are 15 residues in the CDR3. Per germline, CDR1 SEHNR and CDR2 FQNEAQ (reference sequence). The ends lost 5 bases at V and 5 bases at J; junction bases unmatched: 10. The CDR3 sequence is CASSLTRDRAHEQYF. Written as DNA, the CDR3 is TGTGCCAGCAGCCTCACCCGGGACAGGGCTCACGAGCAGTACTTC.

This clone has more than one count but fewer than ten. The chain couples TRBV23-1 to TRBJ2-7; a possible D gene is TRBD1 (6 bases). TRBV23-1 is annotated as an ORF whose role is uncertain. V was trimmed by 4 bases and J by 3 bases, leaving 13 bases between them. The CDR3 is made up of 14 amino acids. This CDR3 is CASSPGHRIYEQYF. DNA for the CDR3: TGCGCCAGCAGTCCGGGACACCGTATCTACGAGCAGTACTTC.

V usage is TRBV7-2 and J usage is TRBJ2-7; 12 bases are a match to TRBD2. After removal of 0 bases from V and 2 bases from J, the junction contained 5 bases not matched to a gene. The CDR3 length is 17 residues. CDR1 is SGHTA and CDR2 is FQGNSA in the germline V gene. CDR3 protein: CASSLARTSGEPYEQYF. The CDR3, as DNA: TGTGCCAGCAGCTTAGCCCGGACTAGCGGGGAACCCTACGAGCAGTACTTC.

This chain joins TRBV15 and TRBJ2-1, with 9 bases aligning to TRBD1. Germline V gene sequence: CDR1 LNHNV, CDR2 YYDKDF (reference sequence). The CDR3 spans 16 residues. J was trimmed by 6 bases and V by 0 bases; bases with no gene match: 6. DNA for the CDR3: TGTGCCACCAGCAGAGATCCGGGACAGGGAGGCAATGAGCAGTTCTTC. Translation gives CATSRDPGQGGNEQFF.

This clone has a handful of counts. This CDR3 reads CASSLQGSANYGYTF. The CDR3 DNA is TGTGCCAGCAGCTTACAGGGTTCTGCTAACTATGGCTACACCTTC. This chain joins TRBV7-9 and TRBJ1-2, with D possibly TRBD1 on 5 matching bases. The length of the CDR3 is 15 residues. Germline V lookup: CDR1 SEHNR, CDR2 FQNEAQ (reference sequence). Trimming took off 2 bases at V and 0 bases at J, with 10 bases between the two ends.

J is TRBJ1-4 and V is TRBV7-9, with TRBD1 matching 7 bases. V lost 5 bases to trimming and J lost 5 bases; unmatched junction nucleotides: 8. There are 15 residues in the CDR3. CDR1 SEHNR and CDR2 FQNEAQ come from the germline V gene (reference sequence). The CDR3 bases are TGTGCCAGCAGCGTAACGGGACAGAGAAATGAAAAACTGTTTTTT. It specifies CASSVTGQRNEKLFF.

The V gene is TRBV15, the J gene TRBJ2-6; TRBD1 matches at 9 bases. The CDR3 has 15 amino acids. V shed 8 bases and J 0 bases; nucleotides not matched to a gene: 2. Germline assignment: CDR1 LNHNV and CDR2 YYDKDF (reference sequence). In nucleotides, the CDR3 is TGTGCCACCGGGACAGGGAGCTCTGGGGCCAACGTCCTGACTTTC. Its protein product is CATGTGSSGANVLTF.

The chain combines TRBV5-1 with TRBJ2-3; TRBD1 is a possible D gene (5 bases). Germline lookup yields CDR1 SGHRS and CDR2 YFSETQ. The CDR3 contains 15 residues. Trimming cost V 2 bases and J 1 base, with 11 bases left between them. The CDR3 DNA reads as TGCGCCAGCAGCTTTGAGGACACCCGCACAGATACGCAGTATTTT. As protein: CASSFEDTRTDTQYF.

V gene TRBV2 combines with J gene TRBJ1-4, with unresolved D. CDR3 length: 14 residues. CDR1 and CDR2 from the germline V gene are SNHLY and FYNNEI. Deletions cut 7 bases from V and 1 base from J, with 10 bases between. CDR3 sequence (DNA): TGTGCCAGCACCTACGAGAGAACTAATGAAAAACTGTTTTTT. This translates into CASTYERTNEKLFF.

The chain uses TRBV7-6 and TRBJ1-5; a weak D match, TRBD1 (6 bases). This CDR3 spans 15 amino acids. The germline V gene has CDR1 SGHVS and CDR2 FNYEAQ. V lost 5 bases to trimming and J lost 5 bases, with 16 bases between them. The CDR3 nucleotides read TGTGCCAGCAGCGCCAGGGCGGGGGGCGATCAGCCCCAGCATTTT. It is translated as CASSARAGGDQPQHF. The variable domain in full, completed from reference TRBV7-6 and TRBJ1-5, reads GAGVSQSPRYKVTKRGQDVALRCDPISGHVSLYWYRQALGQGPEFLTYFNYEAQQDKSGLPNDRFSAERPEGSISTLTIQRTEQRDSAMYRCASSARAGGDQPQHFGDGTRLSIL.

The V gene is TRBV9, the J gene TRBJ1-1; 9 bases line up with TRBD1. From germline, CDR1 is SGDLS and CDR2 YYNGEE. The CDR3 extends over 16 amino acids. J gave up 2 bases and V 0 bases, and 5 bases lay outside the gene matches. DNA for the CDR3: TGTGCCAGCAGCGTAGAGGCTACAGGGGGCAACACTGAAGCTTTCTTT. The encoded protein is CASSVEATGGNTEAFF.

This clone was picked up a small number of times. This chain joins TRBV10-3 and TRBJ2-7; TRBD1 is a possible D gene (5 bases). Trimming cost V 7 bases and J 2 bases, with 12 bases left between them. The CDR3 is made up of 13 amino acids. Germline CDR1 is ENHRY and CDR2 is SYGVKD. The CDR3 loop is CAINQGTTYEQYF. The DNA for the CDR3 is TGTGCCATCAATCAGGGAACTACCTACGAGCAGTACTTC.

This clone was seen only a few times. J is TRBJ2-5 and V is TRBV12-5, with D unresolved. The CDR3 totals 13 residues. V gave up 0 bases and J gave up 5 bases, with 7 bases separating them. CDR1 and CDR2 (germline): LGHNT, FRNRAP. CDR3: CASGLVGRETQYF. CDR3 sequence (DNA): TGTGCTAGTGGTTTGGTCGGTCGGGAGACCCAGTACTTC.

This chain uses TRBV18 with TRBJ1-4; TRBD1 might be the D (6 bases). The CDR3 has 14 residues. V lost 2 bases, J lost 7 bases, and 11 bases lay in between. Germline V lookup: CDR1 KGHSH, CDR2 LQKENI. In DNA form, the CDR3 reads TGTGCCAGCTCACCAGCAGGGGCAAGTGAAAAACTGTTTTTT. The encoded protein is CASSPAGASEKLFF. The complete variable domain, with remaining parts taken from reference TRBV18 and TRBJ1-4, reads NAGVMQNPRHLVRRRGQEARLRCSPMKGHSHVYWYRQLPEEGLKFMVYLQKENIIDESGMPKERFSAEFPKEGPSILRIQQVVRGDSAAYFCASSPAGASEKLFFGSGTQLSVL.

The V and J genes are TRBV7-2 and TRBJ1-6, with 7 bases lining up with TRBD1. After removal of 5 bases from V and 14 bases from J, the junction contained 15 bases not matched to a gene. Germline V CDR1 and CDR2: SGHTA, FQGNSA. The CDR3 covers 15 residues. The CDR3 DNA is TGTGCCAGCAGCCTATACTGGGACAGTGAGTCCACCCTCCACTTT. Translating gives CASSLYWDSESTLHF.

The V gene is TRBV28, the J gene TRBJ2-5, with TRBD1 identical over 8 bases. V shed 7 bases and J 5 bases; nucleotides not matched to a gene: 6. The CDR3 consists of 13 residues. Germline lookup yields CDR1 MDHEN and CDR2 SYDVKM. CDR3 residues: CASKGQATETQYF. The CDR3 DNA reads as TGTGCCAGCAAGGGACAGGCCACGGAGACCCAGTACTTC.

The V and J genes are TRBV6-2 or TRBV6-3 and TRBJ1-5, with D possibly matching TRBD1 (5 bases). The CDR3 loop spans 19 amino acids. Trimming cost V 0 bases and J 3 bases, with 21 bases left between them. CDR1 is MNHEY, CDR2 SVGEGT, per germline. CDR3 DNA sequence: TGTGCCAGCAGTTACTCGTTGCTCCGAGACAGTAGACCCAATCAGCCCCAGCATTTT. The encoded protein is CASSYSLLRDSRPNQPQHF.

The chain is built from TRBV5-1 and TRBJ2-3; 8 positions match TRBD2. CDR3 length: 17 residues. V was clipped by 0 bases and J by 2 bases; unmatched bases: 8. The germline CDR1 and CDR2 sequences are SGHRS and YFSETQ. The CDR3 DNA is TGCGCCAGCAGCTTGGCCGGGGCTAGCGGGCTCACAGATACGCAGTATTTT. The encoded protein is CASSLAGASGLTDTQYF.

The rearrangement uses TRBV6-5 and TRBJ1-6; a weak D match, TRBD1 (6 bases). Germline V CDR1 and CDR2: MNHEY, SVGAGI. The CDR3 is 14 residues long. Trimming pared 10 bases from V and 4 bases from J, leaving 14 bases between. The CDR3 sequence: CATIWDTYNSPLHF. CDR3 nucleotides: TGTGCCACCATCTGGGACACATATAATTCACCCCTCCACTTT.

The chain combines TRBV5-6 with TRBJ2-3, with 8 positions matching TRBD1. V shed 0 bases, J shed 7 bases, and the junction held 7 bases outside the gene matches. Germline lookup yields CDR1 SGHDT and CDR2 YYEEEE. This CDR3 spans 15 amino acids. This CDR3 is CASSLGDRLGYTQYF. In DNA form, the CDR3 reads TGTGCCAGCAGCTTGGGGGACAGGCTCGGTTATACGCAGTATTTT. Looking up the rest from reference TRBV5-6 and TRBJ2-3 gives the full variable domain: DAGVTQSPTHLIKTRGQQVTLRCSPKSGHDTVSWYQQALGQGPQFIFQYYEEEERQRGNFPDRFSGHQFPNYSSELNVNALLLGDSALYLCASSLGDRLGYTQYFGPGTRLTVL.

The gene calls are TRBV4-1 and TRBJ2-1, with a possible D match to TRBD2 (7 bases). Germline CDR1 is MGHRA and CDR2 is YSYEKL. The V end was cut by 1 base, the J end by 8 bases, with 15 bases between. The CDR3 consists of 15 residues. CDR3 nucleotide sequence: TGCGCCAGCAGCCAAGTTACGGGGGGCCGCCATGAGCAGTTCTTC. Its translation: CASSQVTGGRHEQFF.